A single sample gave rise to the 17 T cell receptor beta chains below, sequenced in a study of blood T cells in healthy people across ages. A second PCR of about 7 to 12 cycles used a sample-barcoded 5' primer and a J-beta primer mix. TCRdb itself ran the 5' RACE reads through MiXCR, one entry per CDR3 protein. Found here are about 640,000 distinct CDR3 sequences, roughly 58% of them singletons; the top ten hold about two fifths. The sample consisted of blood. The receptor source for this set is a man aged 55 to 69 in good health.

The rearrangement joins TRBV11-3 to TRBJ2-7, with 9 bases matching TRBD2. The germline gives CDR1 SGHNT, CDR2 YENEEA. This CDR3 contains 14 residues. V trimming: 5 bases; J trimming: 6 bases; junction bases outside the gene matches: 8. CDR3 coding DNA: TGTGCCAGCAGCCCCGGGACTAGCTTCGGCGAGCAGTACTTC. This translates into CASSPGTSFGEQYF.

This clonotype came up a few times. CDR3 loop: CASSPQRGDQETQYF. CDR3 nucleotide sequence: TGCGCCAGCAGTCCCCAGCGGGGGGACCAAGAGACCCAGTACTTC. The J gene is TRBJ2-5, the V gene TRBV5-1; 9 nucleotides align to TRBD2. J was trimmed by 0 bases and V by 5 bases; bases with no gene match: 5. The germline CDR1 and CDR2 sequences are SGHRS and YFSETQ. This CDR3 contains 15 residues.

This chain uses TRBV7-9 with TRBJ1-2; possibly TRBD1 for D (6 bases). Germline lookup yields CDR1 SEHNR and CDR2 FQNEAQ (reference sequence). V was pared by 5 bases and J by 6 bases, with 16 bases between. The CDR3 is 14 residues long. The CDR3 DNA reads TGTGCCAGCAGCAGGCGGGGGGGCGAGGATGGCTACACCTTC. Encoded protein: CASSRRGGEDGYTF.

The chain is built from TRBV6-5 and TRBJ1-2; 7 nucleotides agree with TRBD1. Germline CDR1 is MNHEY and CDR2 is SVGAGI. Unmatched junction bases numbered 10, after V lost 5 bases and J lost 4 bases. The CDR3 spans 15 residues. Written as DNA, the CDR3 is TGTGCCAGCAGTCTACAGACAGGGCTGGCCTATGGCTACACCTTC. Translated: CASSLQTGLAYGYTF.

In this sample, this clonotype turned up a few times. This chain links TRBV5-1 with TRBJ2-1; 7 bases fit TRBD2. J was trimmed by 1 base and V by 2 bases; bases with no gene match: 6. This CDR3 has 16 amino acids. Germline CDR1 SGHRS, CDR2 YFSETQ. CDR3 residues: CASSFAGGGSYNEQFF. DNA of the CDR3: TGCGCCAGCAGCTTCGCCGGGGGAGGGTCCTACAATGAGCAGTTCTTC.

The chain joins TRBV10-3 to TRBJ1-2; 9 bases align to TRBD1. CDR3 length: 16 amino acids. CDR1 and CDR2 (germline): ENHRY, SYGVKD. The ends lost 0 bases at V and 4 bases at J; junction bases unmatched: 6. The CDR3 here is CAISESTGGGSYGYTF. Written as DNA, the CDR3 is TGTGCCATCAGTGAGTCTACAGGGGGCGGCAGCTATGGCTACACCTTC.

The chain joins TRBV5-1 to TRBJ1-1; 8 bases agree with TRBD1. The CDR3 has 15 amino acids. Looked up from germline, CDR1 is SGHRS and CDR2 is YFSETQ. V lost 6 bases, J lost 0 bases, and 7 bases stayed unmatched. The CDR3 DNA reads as TGCGCCAGCAACCTGGACAGGGTAATGAACACTGAAGCTTTCTTT. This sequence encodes CASNLDRVMNTEAFF.

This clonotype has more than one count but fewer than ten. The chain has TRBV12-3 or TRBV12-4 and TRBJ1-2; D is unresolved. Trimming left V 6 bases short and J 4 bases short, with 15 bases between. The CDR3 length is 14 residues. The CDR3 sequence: CASSPMAGGYGYTF. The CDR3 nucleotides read TGTGCCAGCAGCCCAATGGCGGGAGGCTATGGCTACACCTTC.

CDR3 nucleotides: TGCAGTGCTGCGAGTCGGGGTTGGGACTACGAGCAGTACTTC. Residues: CSAASRGWDYEQYF. The rearrangement uses TRBV20-1 and TRBJ2-7, with TRBD2 as a possible D gene (5 bases). Germline V gene lookup returns CDR1 DFQATT and CDR2 SNEGSKA (reference sequence). CDR3 length: 14 residues. V was pared by 5 bases and J by 3 bases, with 17 bases between.

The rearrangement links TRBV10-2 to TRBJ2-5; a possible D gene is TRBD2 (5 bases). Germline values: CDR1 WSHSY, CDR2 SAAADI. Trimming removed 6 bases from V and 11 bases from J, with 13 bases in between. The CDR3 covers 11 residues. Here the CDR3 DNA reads TGCGCCAGCAGCTCAGGTCGCGGGCAGTACTTC. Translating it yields CASSSGRGQYF.

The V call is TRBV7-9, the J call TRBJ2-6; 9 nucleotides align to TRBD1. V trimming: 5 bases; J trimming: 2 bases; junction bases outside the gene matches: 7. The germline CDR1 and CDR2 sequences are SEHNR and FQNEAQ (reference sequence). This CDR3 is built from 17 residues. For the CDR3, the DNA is TGTGCCAGCAGCATAGGGACAGGGCTCACTGGGGCCAACGTCCTGACTTTC. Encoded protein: CASSIGTGLTGANVLTF. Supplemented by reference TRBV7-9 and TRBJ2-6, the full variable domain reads DTGVSQNPRHKITKRGQNVTFRCDPISEHNRLYWYRQTLGQGPEFLTYFQNEAQLEKSRLLSDRFSAERPKGSFSTLEIQRTEQGDSAMYLCASSIGTGLTGANVLTFGAGSRLTVL.

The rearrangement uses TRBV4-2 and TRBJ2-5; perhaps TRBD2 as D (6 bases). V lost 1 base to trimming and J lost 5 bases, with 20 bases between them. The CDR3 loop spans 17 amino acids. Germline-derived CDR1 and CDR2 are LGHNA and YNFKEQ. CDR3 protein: CASSQGDGPSSGETQYF. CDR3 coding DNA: TGTGCCAGCAGCCAAGGGGACGGACCTTCCAGCGGGGAGACCCAGTACTTC.

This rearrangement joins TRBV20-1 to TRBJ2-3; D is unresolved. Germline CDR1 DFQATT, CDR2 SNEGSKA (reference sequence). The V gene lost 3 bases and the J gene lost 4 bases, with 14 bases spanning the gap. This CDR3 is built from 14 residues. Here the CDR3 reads CSASGDGSADTQYF. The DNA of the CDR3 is TGCAGTGCTAGTGGTGACGGGTCGGCAGATACGCAGTATTTT.

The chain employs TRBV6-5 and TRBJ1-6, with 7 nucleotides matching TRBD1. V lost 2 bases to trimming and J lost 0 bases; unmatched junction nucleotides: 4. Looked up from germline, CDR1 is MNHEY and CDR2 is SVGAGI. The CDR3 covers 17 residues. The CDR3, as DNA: TGTGCCAGCAGTTACGTCAGGGGGAGCTCCTATAATTCACCCCTCCACTTT. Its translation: CASSYVRGSSYNSPLHF.

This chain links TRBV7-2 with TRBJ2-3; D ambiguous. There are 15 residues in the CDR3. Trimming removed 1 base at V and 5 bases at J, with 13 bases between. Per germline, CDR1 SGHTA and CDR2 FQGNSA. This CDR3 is CASSLVPSFGDTQYF. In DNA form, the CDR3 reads TGTGCCAGCAGCTTAGTCCCCTCGTTCGGAGATACGCAGTATTTT.

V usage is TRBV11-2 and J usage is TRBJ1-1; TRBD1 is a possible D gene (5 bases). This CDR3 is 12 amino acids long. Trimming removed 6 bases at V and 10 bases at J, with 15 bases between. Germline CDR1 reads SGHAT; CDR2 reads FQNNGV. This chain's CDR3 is CASRPGGAGAFF. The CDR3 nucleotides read TGTGCCAGCAGGCCAGGTGGGGCTGGAGCTTTCTTT.

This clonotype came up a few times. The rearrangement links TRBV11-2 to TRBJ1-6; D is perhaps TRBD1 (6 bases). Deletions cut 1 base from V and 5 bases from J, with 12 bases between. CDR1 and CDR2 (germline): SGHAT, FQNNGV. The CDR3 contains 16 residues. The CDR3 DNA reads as TGTGCCAGCAGCTTAGCGGACAGCTTTAATAATTCACCCCTCCACTTT. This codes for CASSLADSFNNSPLHF.